The 21 T cell receptor beta chains listed next were all sequenced from one sample in a study of shared clonotypes between healthy human individuals. The repertoire was sequenced with immunoSEQ multiplex PCR; TCRdb's copy has only in-frame clones and lacks some. Here the sample spans roughly 1,600,000 clones, about 98.5% being singletons. Sequenced sample: naive CD4+ T cells sorted from blood. Regarding subset: CD45RA+ positively selected. These receptors all come from a young man in good health.

For this clone: The germline gene is not matched at one end of the junction; a read error may be the cause. J is TRBJ2-3 and V is TRBV2; D ambiguous. The CDR3 runs to 11 residues. The germline V gene encodes CDR1 SNHLY and CDR2 FYNNEI. CDR3 nucleotide sequence: TGTGCCAGCAATCCTACTACTGCGCTGCATTTT. It specifies CASNPTTALHF.

The chain recombines TRBV5-6 with TRBJ2-7; perhaps TRBD2 as D (7 bases). Per the germline V gene, CDR1 is SGHDT and CDR2 is YYEEEE. The CDR3 totals 15 residues. V lost 4 bases, J lost 7 bases, and 21 bases lay in between. The CDR3 region has the DNA TGTGCCAGCAGCCGGACAGACGGGGGGTCGCGGGAGCAGTACTTC. It specifies CASSRTDGGSREQYF. Supplemented by reference TRBV5-6 and TRBJ2-7, the full variable domain reads DAGVTQSPTHLIKTRGQQVTLRCSPKSGHDTVSWYQQALGQGPQFIFQYYEEEERQRGNFPDRFSGHQFPNYSSELNVNALLLGDSALYLCASSRTDGGSREQYFGPGTRLTVT.

The chain employs TRBV2 and TRBJ2-7; 9 positions agree with TRBD2. Germline V lookup: CDR1 SNHLY, CDR2 FYNNEI. J lost 4 bases, V lost 0 bases, and 7 bases had no gene match. The CDR3 spans 16 residues. The CDR3 here is CASSEALSGSGYEQYF. The DNA for the CDR3 is TGTGCCAGCAGTGAAGCGCTTAGCGGGAGCGGGTACGAGCAGTACTTC.

V usage is TRBV11-3 and J usage is TRBJ2-1; 9 bases are a match to TRBD2. The germline V gene encodes CDR1 SGHNT and CDR2 YENEEA. CDR3 size: 16 residues. The V segment lost 1 base and the J segment 4 bases; nucleotides outside the gene matches: 5. The CDR3 sequence is CASSLGGLAFYNEQFF. The CDR3 DNA reads as TGTGCCAGCAGCTTAGGCGGACTAGCGTTTTACAATGAGCAGTTCTTC.

CDR3 residues: CASSLEQDRGRRRYEQYF. DNA of the CDR3: TGTGCCAGCAGCTTAGAACAAGACCGGGGGAGGCGCAGGTACGAGCAGTACTTC. This rearrangement joins TRBV11-2 to TRBJ2-7; D might be TRBD2 (6 bases). Germline V gene sequence: CDR1 SGHAT, CDR2 FQNNGV. There are 18 residues in the CDR3. The V and J ends lost 0 bases and 4 bases respectively, with 22 bases between them.

This chain uses TRBV15 with TRBJ1-3; unclear D gene. Germline CDR1 reads LNHNV; CDR2 reads YYDKDF (reference sequence). The CDR3 extends over 19 amino acids. V was trimmed by 2 bases and J by 4 bases, leaving 24 bases between them. DNA for the CDR3: TGTGCCACCAGCAGATTTTCTCGGGGTGGCAGTAACCTAGGAAACACCATATATTTT. Translating gives CATSRFSRGGSNLGNTIYF.

With regard to this clone: The same CDR3 is also encoded by other DNA sequences in this sample. This chain links TRBV11-3 with TRBJ2-3; 7 positions match TRBD2. Unmatched junction bases numbered 4, after V lost 3 bases and J lost 4 bases. CDR3 size: 14 residues. CDR1 SGHNT and CDR2 YENEEA come from the germline V gene. CDR3 protein: CASSLGRAADTQYF. The CDR3 DNA reads TGTGCCAGCAGCTTGGGGAGGGCCGCAGATACGCAGTATTTT.

This sequence joins TRBV25-1 and TRBJ1-2, with D perhaps TRBD1 (6 bases). CDR3 length: 12 amino acids. V lost 8 bases and J lost 8, with 15 bases in between. Germline V gives CDR1 MGHDK, CDR2 SYGVNS. The CDR3 loop is CASSDSSVGYTF. CDR3 DNA sequence: TGTGCCAGCTCGGACAGTTCGGTGGGCTACACCTTC.

The CDR3 reads CASSLFGGRNNEQFF. Here the CDR3 DNA reads TGTGCCAGCAGCTTATTCGGGGGAAGGAACAATGAGCAGTTCTTC. The rearrangement links TRBV7-2 to TRBJ2-1; D perhaps matches TRBD2 (6 bases). The germline gives CDR1 SGHTA, CDR2 FQGNSA. The CDR3 covers 15 residues. Trimming took off 2 bases at V and 5 bases at J, with 13 bases between the two ends.

The DNA for the CDR3 is TGTGCCAGCAGCTTGGGGACAGGGTTTGACGAGCAGTACTTC. It codes for CASSLGTGFDEQYF. The genes are TRBV5-6 and TRBJ2-7; 8 nucleotides agree with TRBD1. The CDR3 runs to 14 residues. Germline V lookup: CDR1 SGHDT, CDR2 YYEEEE. V lost 0 bases and J lost 5; bases outside the gene matches: 4.

V and J are TRBV6-5 and TRBJ2-5; tentative D call: TRBD1 (6 bases). Trimming stripped 6 bases from V and 3 bases from J, with 11 bases between. The CDR3 consists of 13 residues. Germline values: CDR1 MNHEY, CDR2 SVGAGI. Here the CDR3 DNA reads TGTGCCAGCAGCCCCAGGGGAAAAGAGACCCAGTACTTC. It translates to CASSPRGKETQYF.

The chain combines TRBV9 with TRBJ1-5, with a weak D call TRBD1 (5 bases). The CDR3 is 14 residues long. The V gene lost 6 bases and the J gene lost 6 bases, with 16 bases spanning the gap. Germline V CDR1 and CDR2: SGDLS, YYNGEE. CDR3 protein: CASTQGPQAQPQHF. In nucleotides, the CDR3 is TGTGCCAGCACCCAGGGCCCCCAGGCTCAGCCCCAGCATTTT.

The chain couples TRBV28 to TRBJ1-5; D may be TRBD1 (6 bases). Germline CDR1 and CDR2: MDHEN and SYDVKM. The CDR3 runs to 13 residues. The V and J ends lost 4 bases and 7 bases respectively, with 11 bases between them. CDR3 region: CASSWGAGQPQHF. DNA of the CDR3: TGTGCCAGCAGTTGGGGGGCCGGGCAGCCCCAGCATTTT.

The rearrangement uses TRBV29-1 and TRBJ2-1; D not certain. V lost 6 bases and J lost 6, with 12 bases in between. This CDR3 has 12 amino acids. From germline, CDR1 is SQVTM and CDR2 ANQGSEA. The CDR3 coding sequence is TGCAGCGTGGCGGTGGGTGTCAATGAGCAGTTCTTC. Protein product: CSVAVGVNEQFF.

The chain recombines TRBV5-1 with TRBJ2-5; D possibly corresponds to TRBD1 (5 bases). The CDR3 sequence is 14 residues long. Trimming stripped 6 bases from V and 5 bases from J, with 17 bases between. CDR1 and CDR2 from the germline V gene are SGHRS and YFSETQ. The CDR3 bases are TGCGCCAGCACCTCACTTCAGGGTTTGGAGACCCAGTACTTC. It encodes CASTSLQGLETQYF.

The chain joins TRBV10-3 to TRBJ1-1; no reliable D call. Germline-derived CDR1 and CDR2 are ENHRY and SYGVKD. The CDR3 has 13 residues. Trimming took 4 bases from V and 5 from J, leaving 11 bases between them. The CDR3 loop is CAISAVLETEAFF. The CDR3 DNA follows: TGTGCCATCAGTGCGGTTTTGGAAACTGAAGCTTTCTTT.

The CDR3: CASSPYGDRVEQYF. The CDR3 DNA follows: TGTGCCAGCAGCCCGTATGGGGACCGAGTCGAGCAGTACTTC. The chain recombines TRBV5-6 with TRBJ2-7; D tentatively fits TRBD1 or TRBD2 (5 bases each). This CDR3 contains 14 residues. V lost 4 bases, J lost 6 bases, and 17 bases lay in between. The germline V gene has CDR1 SGHDT and CDR2 YYEEEE.

In DNA form, the CDR3 reads TGTGCCAGCAGCGTGAGCGACAGGGACTCCTCTGGAAACACCATATATTTT. This translates into CASSVSDRDSSGNTIYF. This chain links TRBV9 with TRBJ1-3; TRBD1 aligns across 7 bases. V gave up 2 bases and J gave up 0 bases; unmatched junction bases: 8. The CDR3 is 17 residues long. The germline CDR1 and CDR2 sequences are SGDLS and YYNGEE.

J is TRBJ2-3 and V is TRBV9, with a tentative D call TRBD2 (5 bases). The CDR3 is made up of 17 amino acids. Germline-derived CDR1 and CDR2 are SGDLS and YYNGEE. V lost 4 bases and J lost 6, with 24 bases in between. In DNA, the CDR3 is TGTGCCAGCAGCAGGGCGGGCTTCCCCTCGGATAGGGATACGCAGTATTTT. It codes for CASSRAGFPSDRDTQYF.

The rearrangement links TRBV7-6 to TRBJ2-3; D is ambiguous. The germline V gene encodes CDR1 SGHVS and CDR2 FNYEAQ. This CDR3 region has 12 residues. V was trimmed by 2 bases and J by 2 bases, leaving 2 bases between them. CDR3 in DNA: TGTGCCAGCAGCTTACCCACAGATACGCAGTATTTT. It encodes CASSLPTDTQYF.

V usage is TRBV10-3 and J usage is TRBJ2-3; 7 bases fit TRBD1. Germline V gene data show CDR1 as ENHRY and CDR2 as SYGVKD. The CDR3 is 13 residues long. Unmatched junction bases numbered 5, after V lost 10 bases and J lost 1 base. The CDR3 DNA reads TGTGCCACCGAGGGGGCCGGCACAGATACGCAGTATTTT. The encoded protein is CATEGAGTDTQYF.